The 28 T cell receptor beta chains below come from one sample, sequenced in a study of cytomegalovirus exposure and HLA in healthy donors. The PCR used 60 Vbeta and 13 Jbeta primers. The method was immunoSEQ multiplex PCR; TCRdb's version includes in-frame clones alone and lacks a portion of them. Here the sample spans around 200,000 clones, about three quarters being singletons. Sequenced sample: PBMCs. These receptor sequences come from a male donor in good health and CMV-seronegative.

This chain links TRBV11-2 with TRBJ2-5, with TRBD2 matching over 11 bases. This CDR3 has 14 residues. J was trimmed by 10 bases and V by 1 base; bases with no gene match: 5. The V gene's germline CDR1 is SGHAT and CDR2 FQNNGV. The CDR3 DNA follows: TGTGCCAGCAGCTTAGGGGGACTAGCGGCCGACCAGTACTTC. Translating gives CASSLGGLAADQYF.

V and J are TRBV28 and TRBJ2-5; a weak D match, TRBD1 (5 bases). The CDR3 sequence is 14 residues long. Per the germline V gene, CDR1 is MDHEN and CDR2 is SYDVKM. The CDR3 reads CAILLRGRAETQYF. CDR3 DNA: TGTGCGATACTCCTTAGGGGTAGGGCGGAGACCCAGTACTTC.

J is TRBJ1-1 and V is TRBV7-7, with D unresolved. Trimming left V 4 bases short and J 1 base short, with 7 bases between. The CDR3 totals 13 residues. Germline V lookup: CDR1 SSHAT, CDR2 FNYEAQ (reference sequence). The CDR3 nucleotides are TGTGCCAGCAGCTCTAACCCGAACACTGAAGCTTTCTTT. Translated: CASSSNPNTEAFF. Full variable domain (remainder filled in from reference TRBV7-7 and TRBJ1-1): GAGVSQSPRYKVTKRGQDVTLRCDPISSHATLYWYQQALGQGPEFLTYFNYEAQPDKSGLPSDRFSAERPEGSISTLTIQRTEQRDSAMYRCASSSNPNTEAFFGQGTRLTVV.

The V and J genes are TRBV29-1 and TRBJ2-2, with 13 bases fitting TRBD2. Trimming at V came to 8 bases and at J to 8 bases, leaving 5 bases not matched to a gene. This CDR3 spans 13 amino acids. Germline V CDR1 and CDR2: SQVTM, ANQGSEA. This CDR3 is CSFRLAGGGELFF. CDR3 nucleotides: TGCAGCTTTCGACTAGCGGGAGGAGGGGAGCTGTTTTTT.

This chain connects TRBV10-2 to TRBJ2-1; 7 bases fit TRBD1. CDR1 and CDR2 (germline): WSHSY, SAAADI. Trimming at V came to 2 bases and at J to 6 bases, leaving 7 bases not matched to a gene. The CDR3 extends over 15 amino acids. CDR3 sequence (DNA): TGCGCCAGCAGTGAGACGGACAGGTCACGCAATGAGCAGTTCTTC. Encoded protein: CASSETDRSRNEQFF.

V and J are TRBV11-2 and TRBJ1-5, with D possibly matching TRBD1 (6 bases). From germline, CDR1 is SGHAT and CDR2 FQNNGV. The CDR3 extends over 15 amino acids. Trimming left V 3 bases short and J 3 bases short, with 12 bases between. CDR3 DNA: TGTGCCAGCAGCTTCAACAGGGATTTCAATCAGCCCCAGCATTTT. It yields the protein CASSFNRDFNQPQHF.

J is TRBJ2-1 and V is TRBV7-9, with 7 bases aligning to TRBD1. This CDR3 is built from 18 residues. J lost 0 bases, V lost 5 bases, and 13 bases had no gene match. The V gene's germline CDR1 is SEHNR and CDR2 FQNEAQ (reference sequence). CDR3 sequence reads: CASSRLRDSATSYNEQFF. The CDR3, as DNA: TGTGCCAGCAGCCGATTGAGGGACAGCGCCACCTCCTACAATGAGCAGTTCTTC.

This clone was observed a handful of times. This chain uses TRBV5-5 with TRBJ2-2; D is ambiguous. The germline V gene encodes CDR1 SGHKS and CDR2 YYEKEE (reference sequence). Trimming stripped 0 bases from V and 4 bases from J, with 7 bases between. CDR3 length: 14 residues. Here the CDR3 reads CASSLATGTGELFF. CDR3 DNA sequence: TGTGCCAGCAGCTTGGCCACGGGCACCGGGGAGCTGTTTTTT.

The rearrangement links TRBV30 to TRBJ2-7; 7 nucleotides agree with TRBD2. Germline V gene lookup returns CDR1 GTSNPN and CDR2 SVGIG (reference sequence). The CDR3 is 13 amino acids. Trimming removed 5 bases from V and 5 bases from J; junction bases left unmatched: 9. CDR3 residues: CAWWREGHHEQYF. In DNA, the CDR3 is TGTGCCTGGTGGAGGGAGGGCCACCACGAGCAGTACTTC. Supplemented by reference TRBV30 and TRBJ2-7, the full variable domain reads SQTIHQWPATLVQPVGSPLSLECTVEGTSNPNLYWYRQAAGRGLQLLFYSVGIGQISSEVPQNLSASRPQDRQFILSSKKLLLSDSGFYLCAWWREGHHEQYFGPGTRLTVT.

The chain couples TRBV25-1 to TRBJ2-7; perhaps TRBD2 as D (6 bases). This CDR3 is built from 15 residues. The V gene lost 5 bases and the J gene lost 7 bases, with 21 bases spanning the gap. Germline V CDR1 and CDR2: MGHDK, SYGVNS. The CDR3 DNA is TGTGCCAGCAGTCAAATATTGGGGGGATCGGGAGAGCAGTACTTC. Translated: CASSQILGGSGEQYF.

The rearrangement joins TRBV15 to TRBJ2-5, with 8 bases identical to TRBD1. V shed 2 bases, J shed 5 bases, and the junction held 7 bases outside the gene matches. The CDR3 consists of 15 residues. Looked up from germline, CDR1 is LNHNV and CDR2 is YYDKDF (reference sequence). In nucleotides, the CDR3 is TGTGCCACCAGCAGAACAGGGGGACTTTCGGAGACCCAGTACTTC. It specifies CATSRTGGLSETQYF.

V and J are TRBV6-5 and TRBJ1-5, with 9 bases lining up with TRBD1. The ends lost 6 bases at V and 7 bases at J; junction bases unmatched: 4. CDR3 length: 13 amino acids. Germline values: CDR1 MNHEY, CDR2 SVGAGI. Here the CDR3 reads CASSRQGGQPQHF. For the CDR3, the DNA is TGTGCCAGCAGCCGACAGGGGGGACAGCCCCAGCATTTT.

The rearrangement uses TRBV29-1 and TRBJ2-7; D possibly corresponds to TRBD2 (6 bases). Trimming left V 6 bases short and J 3 bases short, with 18 bases between. Germline V gene sequence: CDR1 SQVTM, CDR2 ANQGSEA. The CDR3 is made up of 14 amino acids. In nucleotides, the CDR3 is TGCAGCGTCCTGACCCCGGGACTCCGCTACGAGCAGTACTTC. It encodes CSVLTPGLRYEQYF.

The rearrangement links TRBV7-2 to TRBJ2-4; 7 bases align to TRBD1. Germline V gene lookup returns CDR1 SGHTA and CDR2 FQGNSA. The ends lost 5 bases at V and 6 bases at J; junction bases unmatched: 7. The CDR3 length is 14 residues. CDR3 amino acids: CASSPRQGRNIQYF. The CDR3 nucleotides read TGTGCCAGCAGCCCAAGACAGGGTAGAAACATTCAGTACTTC.

Remarks on this clone: Other DNA sequences within the sample encode an identical CDR3. The V call is TRBV25-1, the J call TRBJ2-5; D may be TRBD2 (6 bases). V lost 6 bases, J lost 1 base, and 15 bases lay in between. The CDR3 consists of 15 residues. CDR1 MGHDK and CDR2 SYGVNS come from the germline V gene. CDR3 nucleotides: TGTGCCAGCAGAGGGACGGGGGTGGCCCAAGAGACCCAGTACTTC. Its protein product is CASRGTGVAQETQYF.

This clone was recorded a few times. The J gene is TRBJ1-1, the V gene TRBV6-5, with unresolved D. V was clipped by 2 bases and J by 3 bases, with 10 bases between them. From germline, CDR1 is MNHEY and CDR2 SVGAGI. CDR3 length: 14 amino acids. CDR3 bases: TGTGCCAGCAGTTACGGGTGGAGGGACACTGAAGCTTTCTTT. It translates to CASSYGWRDTEAFF.

The gene calls are TRBV11-2 and TRBJ2-7; 9 bases agree with TRBD1. CDR1 SGHAT and CDR2 FQNNGV come from the germline V gene. The length of the CDR3 is 15 residues. Trimming cost V 5 bases and J 0 bases; bases outside gene matches: 5. The CDR3 DNA reads TGTGCCAGCAGCCCTGGGACAGGGAGCTCCTACGAGCAGTACTTC. Amino acid sequence: CASSPGTGSSYEQYF.

This clone has a handful of counts. This chain joins TRBV5-6 and TRBJ1-3; possible D gene TRBD1, 5 bases. The CDR3 has 13 residues. V shed 2 bases and J shed 4 bases, with 7 bases lying between them. CDR1 is SGHDT, CDR2 YYEEEE, per germline. The CDR3 here is CASSFQGGNTIYF. The CDR3 coding sequence is TGTGCCAGCAGCTTCCAGGGCGGAAACACCATATATTTT.

The V gene is TRBV6-1, the J gene TRBJ1-5; D remains unclear. The ends were cut back, 1 base at V and 2 bases at J, with 6 bases in the middle. The CDR3 has 14 amino acids. In germline, CDR1 is MNHNS, CDR2 SASEGT. CDR3 DNA: TGTGCCAGCAGTGAAGTGGCCGGCAATCAGCCCCAGCATTTT. This sequence encodes CASSEVAGNQPQHF.

This clone has only one observation. The J gene is TRBJ1-1, the V gene TRBV28; D gene ambiguous. V lost 1 base, J lost 2 bases, and 5 bases lay in between. The CDR3 sequence is 13 residues long. Germline CDR1 MDHEN, CDR2 SYDVKM. As DNA, the CDR3 is TGTGCCAGCAGTTTATCGGTAAACACTGAAGCTTTCTTT. This codes for CASSLSVNTEAFF. Together with reference TRBV28 and TRBJ1-1, the CDR3 gives the full variable domain: DVKVTQSSRYLVKRTGEKVFLECVQDMDHENMFWYRQDPGLGLRLIYFSYDVKMKEKGDIPEGYSVSREKKERFSLILESASTNQTSMYLCASSLSVNTEAFFGQGTRLTVV.

The chain links TRBV18 to TRBJ1-4; the match to TRBD1 covers 7 bases. Germline-derived CDR1 and CDR2 are KGHSH and LQKENI. This CDR3 is 15 amino acids long. V gave up 3 bases and J gave up 2 bases; unmatched junction bases: 3. The CDR3 sequence: CASSPRGRTNEKLFF. The CDR3 DNA reads TGTGCCAGCTCACCGAGGGGGCGTACTAATGAAAAACTGTTTTTT. Complete variable domain (other parts from reference TRBV18 and TRBJ1-4): NAGVMQNPRHLVRRRGQEARLRCSPMKGHSHVYWYRQLPEEGLKFMVYLQKENIIDESGMPKERFSAEFPKEGPSILRIQQVVRGDSAAYFCASSPRGRTNEKLFFGSGTQLSVL.

The chain combines TRBV5-1 with TRBJ1-6, with 7 bases fitting TRBD1. Unmatched junction bases numbered 7, after V lost 4 bases and J lost 9 bases. Germline-derived CDR1 and CDR2 are SGHRS and YFSETQ. The CDR3 contains 14 residues. The CDR3 coding sequence is TGCGCCAGCAGCGGGGACAGCGTTGGTTCACCCCTCCACTTT. This codes for CASSGDSVGSPLHF.

The chain joins TRBV6-5 to TRBJ1-2; D not certain. With 4 bases removed from V and 2 bases from J, the gap between germline ends came to 5 bases. The germline V gene has CDR1 MNHEY and CDR2 SVGAGI. CDR3 length: 12 residues. As DNA, the CDR3 is TGTGCCAGCAGTTTCGGGAACTATGGCTACACCTTC. Protein sequence: CASSFGNYGYTF.

The rearrangement links TRBV5-1 to TRBJ2-1, with 7 bases lining up with TRBD2. Germline V CDR1 and CDR2: SGHRS, YFSETQ. The CDR3 has 15 residues. The ends lost 4 bases at V and 2 bases at J; junction bases unmatched: 6. CDR3 nucleotides: TGCGCCAGCAGCCACGCTAGCGGTACCTACAATGAGCAGTTCTTC. Its translation: CASSHASGTYNEQFF.

This chain connects TRBV30 to TRBJ1-1; 7 bases align to TRBD1. In germline, CDR1 is GTSNPN, CDR2 SVGIG (reference sequence). The CDR3 contains 16 residues. J gave up 3 bases and V 0 bases, and 10 bases lay outside the gene matches. CDR3 loop: CAWSVRFGQGDTEAFF. In DNA form, the CDR3 reads TGTGCCTGGAGTGTAAGGTTTGGGCAGGGGGACACTGAAGCTTTCTTT.

The chain joins TRBV2 to TRBJ1-4, with 9 bases fitting TRBD1. After removal of 5 bases from V and 3 bases from J, the junction contained 4 bases not matched to a gene. CDR3 size: 15 residues. The V gene's germline CDR1 is SNHLY and CDR2 FYNNEI. This CDR3 reads CASSRTGAANEKLFF. CDR3 in DNA: TGTGCCAGCAGTCGGACAGGGGCAGCTAATGAAAAACTGTTTTTT. The variable domain in full, completed from reference TRBV2 and TRBJ1-4, reads EPEVTQTPSHQVTQMGQEVILRCVPISNHLYFYWYRQILGQKVEFLVSFYNNEISEKSEIFDDQFSVERPDGSNFTLKIRSTKLEDSAMYFCASSRTGAANEKLFFGSGTQLSVL.

This clone was observed once. The genes are TRBV7-9 and TRBJ2-2; no clear D gene. This CDR3 comprises 10 residues. Germline V gene lookup returns CDR1 SEHNR and CDR2 FQNEAQ (reference sequence). The germline V and J ends were trimmed by 10 bases and 5 bases, with 5 bases remaining between them. The chain's CDR3 is CATQTGELFF. The DNA of the CDR3 is TGTGCCACACAGACCGGGGAGCTGTTTTTT.

CDR3 sequence (DNA): TGTGCCAGCAGCTTAACCCCACGGACTGAAGCTTTCTTT. It yields the protein CASSLTPRTEAFF. The chain joins TRBV7-3 to TRBJ1-1; D is undetermined. Germline V CDR1 and CDR2: SGHTA, FQGTGA. V gave up 0 bases and J gave up 5 bases, with 7 bases separating them. The CDR3 is made up of 13 amino acids.